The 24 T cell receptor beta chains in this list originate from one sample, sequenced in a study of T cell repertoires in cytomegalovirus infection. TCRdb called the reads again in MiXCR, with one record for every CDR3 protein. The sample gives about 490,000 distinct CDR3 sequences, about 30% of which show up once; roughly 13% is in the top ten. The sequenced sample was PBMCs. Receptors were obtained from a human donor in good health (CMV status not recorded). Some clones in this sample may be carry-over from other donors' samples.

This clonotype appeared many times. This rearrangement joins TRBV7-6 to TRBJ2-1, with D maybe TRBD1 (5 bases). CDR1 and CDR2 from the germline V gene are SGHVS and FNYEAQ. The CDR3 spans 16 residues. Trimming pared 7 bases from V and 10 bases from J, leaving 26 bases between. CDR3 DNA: TGTGCCAGCACCGAGATAAGAAACAGGCCCCTTGGGGAGCAGTTCTTC. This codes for CASTEIRNRPLGEQFF.

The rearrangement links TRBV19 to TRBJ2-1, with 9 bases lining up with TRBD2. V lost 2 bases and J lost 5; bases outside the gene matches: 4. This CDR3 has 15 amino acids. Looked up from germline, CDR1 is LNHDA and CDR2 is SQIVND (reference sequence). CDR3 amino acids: CASSIPASGNNEQFF. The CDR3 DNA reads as TGTGCCAGTAGTATACCGGCTAGCGGGAACAATGAGCAGTTCTTC.

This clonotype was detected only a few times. The CDR3 is CATSRVRRNEKLFF. The CDR3, as DNA: TGTGCCACCAGCAGAGTCCGGCGTAATGAAAAACTGTTTTTT. The rearrangement uses TRBV15 and TRBJ1-4; D is undetermined. V was shortened by 1 base and J by 4 bases, with 7 bases between the two germline ends. The V gene's germline CDR1 is LNHNV and CDR2 YYDKDF (reference sequence). The CDR3 has 14 residues.

The DNA of the CDR3 is TGTGCCACCCGGGCGACGAGCAACACCATATATTTT. Protein: CATRATSNTIYF. This chain uses TRBV10-3 with TRBJ1-3; D is unresolved. The length of the CDR3 is 12 residues. V lost 10 bases to trimming and J lost 7 bases, with 14 bases between them. Germline V gene lookup returns CDR1 ENHRY and CDR2 SYGVKD.

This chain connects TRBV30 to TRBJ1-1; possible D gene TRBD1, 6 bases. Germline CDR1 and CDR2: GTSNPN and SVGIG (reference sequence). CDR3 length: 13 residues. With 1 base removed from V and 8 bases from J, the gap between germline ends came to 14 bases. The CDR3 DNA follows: TGTGCCTGGAGTGCAAACGCCGGGACAGAAGCTTTCTTT. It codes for CAWSANAGTEAFF.

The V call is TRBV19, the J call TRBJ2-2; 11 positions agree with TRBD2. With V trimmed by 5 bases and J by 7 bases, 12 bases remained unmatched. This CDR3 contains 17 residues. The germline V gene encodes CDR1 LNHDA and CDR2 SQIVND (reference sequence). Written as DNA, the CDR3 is TGTGCCAGTAGTCCCGTAGCGGGAGGGCCGGTAGGCGGGGAGCTGTTTTTT. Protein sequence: CASSPVAGGPVGGELFF.

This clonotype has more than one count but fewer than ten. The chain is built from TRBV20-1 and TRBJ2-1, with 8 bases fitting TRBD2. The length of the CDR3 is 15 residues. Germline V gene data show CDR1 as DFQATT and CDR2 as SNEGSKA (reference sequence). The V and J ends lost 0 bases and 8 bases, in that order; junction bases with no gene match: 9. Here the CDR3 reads CSARDSGGPVDEQFF. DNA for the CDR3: TGCAGTGCTAGAGATTCGGGAGGGCCTGTTGATGAGCAGTTCTTC.

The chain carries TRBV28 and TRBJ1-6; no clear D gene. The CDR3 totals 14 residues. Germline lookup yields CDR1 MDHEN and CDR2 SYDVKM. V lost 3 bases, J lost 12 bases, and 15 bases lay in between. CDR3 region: CASSLFLQERPLHF. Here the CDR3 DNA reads TGTGCCAGCAGTTTGTTCCTGCAGGAGAGACCCCTCCACTTT. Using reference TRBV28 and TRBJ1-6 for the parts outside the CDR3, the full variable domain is DVKVTQSSRYLVKRTGEKVFLECVQDMDHENMFWYRQDPGLGLRLIYFSYDVKMKEKGDIPEGYSVSREKKERFSLILESASTNQTSMYLCASSLFLQERPLHFGNGTRLTVT.

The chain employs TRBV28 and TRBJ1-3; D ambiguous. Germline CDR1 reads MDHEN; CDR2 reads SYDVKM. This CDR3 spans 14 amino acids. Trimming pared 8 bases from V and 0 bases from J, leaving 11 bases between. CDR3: CASARAVSGNTIYF. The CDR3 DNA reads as TGTGCCAGCGCCCGGGCGGTCTCTGGAAACACCATATATTTT.

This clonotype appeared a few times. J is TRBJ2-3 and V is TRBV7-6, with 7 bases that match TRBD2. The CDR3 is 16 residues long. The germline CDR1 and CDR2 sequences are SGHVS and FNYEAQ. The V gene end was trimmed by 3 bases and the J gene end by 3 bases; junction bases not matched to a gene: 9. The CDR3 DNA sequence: TGTGCCAGCAGCTTGCGGGCGGGAGCTGGGACAGATACGCAGTATTTT. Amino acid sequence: CASSLRAGAGTDTQYF.

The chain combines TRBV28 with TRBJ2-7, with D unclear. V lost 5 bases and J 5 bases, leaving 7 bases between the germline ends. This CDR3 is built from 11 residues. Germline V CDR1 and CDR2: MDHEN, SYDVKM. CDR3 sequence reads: CASSQLDEQYF. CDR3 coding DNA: TGTGCCAGCAGTCAGCTTGACGAGCAGTACTTC.

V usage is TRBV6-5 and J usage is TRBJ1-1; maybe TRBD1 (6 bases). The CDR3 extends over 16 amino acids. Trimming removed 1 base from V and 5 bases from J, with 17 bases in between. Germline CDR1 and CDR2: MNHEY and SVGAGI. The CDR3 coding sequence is TGTGCCAGCAGTTACTTACCAACGGGGGCTTGGACTGAAGCTTTCTTT. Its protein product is CASSYLPTGAWTEAFF.

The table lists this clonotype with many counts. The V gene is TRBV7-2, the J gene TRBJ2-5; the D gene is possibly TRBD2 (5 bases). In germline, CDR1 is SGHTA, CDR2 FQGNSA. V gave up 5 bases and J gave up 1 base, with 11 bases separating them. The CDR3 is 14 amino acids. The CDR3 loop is CASSQTRFQETQYF. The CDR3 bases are TGTGCCAGCAGCCAAACTAGGTTCCAAGAGACCCAGTACTTC.

Here the CDR3 reads CASSLSGWHGYTF. The CDR3, as DNA: TGTGCCAGCAGTTTGTCAGGGTGGCATGGCTACACCTTC. The V gene is TRBV6-6, the J gene TRBJ1-2; the D gene is possibly TRBD1 (5 bases). CDR3 length: 13 residues. Trimming pared 4 bases from V and 6 bases from J, leaving 12 bases between. Germline CDR1 and CDR2: MNHNY and SVGAGI (reference sequence).

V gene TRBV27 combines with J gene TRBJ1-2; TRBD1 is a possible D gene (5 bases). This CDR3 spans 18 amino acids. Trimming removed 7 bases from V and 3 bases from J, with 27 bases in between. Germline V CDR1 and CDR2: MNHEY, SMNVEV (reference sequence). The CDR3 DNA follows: TGTGCCAGCACCACGTATATTAGGGGCCGCCAACCTCACTATGGCTACACCTTC. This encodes CASTTYIRGRQPHYGYTF.

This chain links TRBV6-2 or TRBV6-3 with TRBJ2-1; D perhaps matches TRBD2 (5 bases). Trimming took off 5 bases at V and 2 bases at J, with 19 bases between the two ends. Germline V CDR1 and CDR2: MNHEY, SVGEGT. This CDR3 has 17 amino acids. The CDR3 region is CASSDPAEPRTYNEQFF. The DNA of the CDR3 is TGTGCCAGCAGTGATCCAGCGGAGCCCCGAACCTACAATGAGCAGTTCTTC.

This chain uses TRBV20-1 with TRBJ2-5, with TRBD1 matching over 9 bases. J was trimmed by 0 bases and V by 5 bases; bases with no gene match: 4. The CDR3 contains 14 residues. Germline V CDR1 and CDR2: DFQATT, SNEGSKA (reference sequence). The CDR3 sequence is CSAHRTGDQETQYF. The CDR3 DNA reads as TGCAGTGCTCACCGGACAGGGGACCAAGAGACCCAGTACTTC.

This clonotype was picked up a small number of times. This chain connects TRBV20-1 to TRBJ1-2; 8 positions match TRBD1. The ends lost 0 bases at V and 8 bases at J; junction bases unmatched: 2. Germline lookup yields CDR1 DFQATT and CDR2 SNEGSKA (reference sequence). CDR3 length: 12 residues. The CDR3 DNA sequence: TGCAGTGCTAGAGAGACAGGGGTCGGCTACACCTTC. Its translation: CSARETGVGYTF.

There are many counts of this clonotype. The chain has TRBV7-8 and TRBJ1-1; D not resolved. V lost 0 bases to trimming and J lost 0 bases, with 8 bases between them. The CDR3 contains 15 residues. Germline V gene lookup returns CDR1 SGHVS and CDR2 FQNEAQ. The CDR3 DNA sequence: TGTGCCAGCAGCTTAGCGACGGCAGTGAACACTGAAGCTTTCTTT. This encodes CASSLATAVNTEAFF. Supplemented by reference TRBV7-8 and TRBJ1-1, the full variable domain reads GAGVSQSPRYKVAKRGQDVALRCDPISGHVSLFWYQQALGQGPEFLTYFQNEAQLDKSGLPSDRFFAERPEGSVSTLKIQRTQQEDSAVYLCASSLATAVNTEAFFGQGTRLTVV.

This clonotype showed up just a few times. CDR3 nucleotides: TGTGCCAGCAGTTTATGGGGTTCCAATAATTCACCCCTCCACTTT. It codes for CASSLWGSNNSPLHF. The chain couples TRBV27 to TRBJ1-6; D gene unclear. V was trimmed by 1 base and J by 5 bases, leaving 9 bases between them. Germline CDR1 reads MNHEY; CDR2 reads SMNVEV (reference sequence). The CDR3 is made up of 15 amino acids.

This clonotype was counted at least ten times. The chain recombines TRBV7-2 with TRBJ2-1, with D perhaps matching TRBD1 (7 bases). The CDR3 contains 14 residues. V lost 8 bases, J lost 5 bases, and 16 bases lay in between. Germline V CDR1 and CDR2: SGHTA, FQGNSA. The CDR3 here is CASHAGGNNNEQFF. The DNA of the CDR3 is TGTGCCAGCCATGCAGGGGGGAACAACAATGAGCAGTTCTTC.

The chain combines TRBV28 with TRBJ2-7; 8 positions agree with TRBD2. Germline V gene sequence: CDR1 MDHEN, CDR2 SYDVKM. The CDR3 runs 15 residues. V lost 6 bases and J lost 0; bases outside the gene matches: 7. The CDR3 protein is CASRRSGASSYEQYF. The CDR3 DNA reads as TGTGCCAGCAGGCGTAGCGGGGCAAGCTCCTACGAGCAGTACTTC.

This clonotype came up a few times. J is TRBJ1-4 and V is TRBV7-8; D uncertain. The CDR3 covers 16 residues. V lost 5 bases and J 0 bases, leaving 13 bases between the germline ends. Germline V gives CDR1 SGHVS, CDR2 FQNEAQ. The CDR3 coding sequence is TGTGCCAGCAGCATGAACGGGATCGCAACTAATGAAAAACTGTTTTTT. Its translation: CASSMNGIATNEKLFF.

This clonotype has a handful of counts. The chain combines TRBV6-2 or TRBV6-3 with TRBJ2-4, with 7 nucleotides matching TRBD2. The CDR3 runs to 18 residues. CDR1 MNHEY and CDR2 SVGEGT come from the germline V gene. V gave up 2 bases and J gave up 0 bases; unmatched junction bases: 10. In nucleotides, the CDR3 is TGTGCCAGCAGTTACACCACAGCGGGAACCCTAGCCAAAAACATTCAGTACTTC. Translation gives CASSYTTAGTLAKNIQYF.